The sample holds many counts of the clone carrying this T cell receptor beta chain. Via the markers CD45RO/CCR7/CD25/CD127/CD95/CD27, stem cell-like memory, regulatory, central memory and naive CD4+ cells were sorted. The purity of all sorted populations exceeded 95%. The data were taken from a study of beta chain features in type 1 diabetes. Study-level background: Healthy donors resembled patients in age, gender and cell yields. Over 85,000,000 sorted cells were examined across all samples.

V was trimmed by 6 bases and J by 2 bases, leaving 9 bases between them. CDR3 length: 12 amino acids. CDR1 and CDR2 from the germline V gene are GTSNPN and SVGIG (reference sequence). Sequencing targeted expressed TCRB transcripts, as all isolated RNA had been reverse transcribed. Sequencing was performed with immunoSEQ multiplex PCR; in TCRdb, only in-frame clones are kept and a portion is missing. The sample yields some 150,000 clones, roughly 7.2% seen once. The TCR was taken from a woman aged 30 to 39 in good health. The genes are TRBV30 and TRBJ2-3, with D unresolved. Input material: central memory CD4+ T cells from blood. In DNA, the CDR3 is TGTGCCTGCCACGGTTTCACAGATACGCAGTATTTT. Protein sequence: CACHGFTDTQYF.